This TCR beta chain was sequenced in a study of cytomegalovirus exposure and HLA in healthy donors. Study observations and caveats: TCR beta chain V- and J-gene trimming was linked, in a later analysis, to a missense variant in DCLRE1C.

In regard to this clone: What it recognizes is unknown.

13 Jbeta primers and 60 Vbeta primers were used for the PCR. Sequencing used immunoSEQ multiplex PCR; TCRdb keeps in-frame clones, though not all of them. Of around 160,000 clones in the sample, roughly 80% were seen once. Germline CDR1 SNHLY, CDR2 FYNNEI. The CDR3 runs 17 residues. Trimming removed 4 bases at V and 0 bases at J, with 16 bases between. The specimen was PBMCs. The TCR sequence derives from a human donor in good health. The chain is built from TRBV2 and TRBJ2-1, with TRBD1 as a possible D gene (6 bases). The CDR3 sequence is CASSGQQGISSYNEQFF. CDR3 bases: TGTGCCAGCAGTGGACAACAGGGTATTTCCTCCTACAATGAGCAGTTCTTC.